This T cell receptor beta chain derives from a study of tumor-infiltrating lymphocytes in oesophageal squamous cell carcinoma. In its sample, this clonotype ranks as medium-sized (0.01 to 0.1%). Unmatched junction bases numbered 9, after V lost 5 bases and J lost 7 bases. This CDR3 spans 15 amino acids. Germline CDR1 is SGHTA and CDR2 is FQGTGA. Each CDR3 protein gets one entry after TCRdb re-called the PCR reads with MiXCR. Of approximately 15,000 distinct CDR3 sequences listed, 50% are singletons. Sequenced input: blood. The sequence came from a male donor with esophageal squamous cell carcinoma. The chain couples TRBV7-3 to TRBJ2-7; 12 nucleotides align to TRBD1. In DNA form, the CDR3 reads TGTGCCAGCAGCGTCACCGGGACAGGGGGCAGTGAGCAGTACTTC. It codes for CASSVTGTGGSEQYF. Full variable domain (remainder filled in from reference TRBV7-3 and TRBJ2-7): GAGVSQTPSNKVTEKGKYVELRCDPISGHTALYWYRQSLGQGPEFLIYFQGTGAADDSGLPNDRFFAVRPEGSVSTLKIQRTERGDSAVYLCASSVTGTGGSEQYFGPGTRLTVT.